A single sample is the source of the 6 T cell receptor beta chains below, sequenced in a study of cytomegalovirus exposure and HLA in healthy donors. Amplification used 60 Vbeta primers and 13 Jbeta primers. Method: immunoSEQ multiplex PCR; TCRdb's copy keeps in-frame clones and lacks some. The repertoire holds about 150,000 clones, with approximately 80% as singletons. The sample was PBMCs. These receptors were collected from a male donor in good health and CMV-seronegative.

The chain uses TRBV7-6 and TRBJ2-7; D remains unclear. There are 13 residues in the CDR3. V lost 5 bases to trimming and J lost 2 bases, with 10 bases between them. Germline lookup yields CDR1 SGHVS and CDR2 FNYEAQ. The CDR3 is CASSPTAAYEQYF. In nucleotides, the CDR3 is TGTGCCAGCAGCCCCACGGCGGCCTACGAGCAGTACTTC.

This chain uses TRBV6-5 with TRBJ2-3, with 7 positions matching TRBD2. The CDR3 is made up of 15 amino acids. Germline V gene sequence: CDR1 MNHEY, CDR2 SVGAGI. V trimming: 4 bases; J trimming: 0 bases; junction bases outside the gene matches: 4. DNA for the CDR3: TGTGCCAGCAGTTCCACTAGCGAGAGCACAGATACGCAGTATTTT. As protein: CASSSTSESTDTQYF.

In DNA form, the CDR3 reads TGCGCCAGCAGCCAAGAAGGGGGGGCGGGCTACGAGCAGTACTTC. The encoded protein is CASSQEGGAGYEQYF. The chain has TRBV4-1 and TRBJ2-7, with D perhaps matching TRBD2 (7 bases). The CDR3 consists of 15 residues. The V end lost 0 bases, the J end lost 3 bases, and 12 bases lay between the germline ends. In germline, CDR1 is MGHRA, CDR2 YSYEKL.

This sequence joins TRBV14 and TRBJ2-2; D gene unclear. Germline assignment: CDR1 SGHDN and CDR2 FVKESK. V lost 0 bases to trimming and J lost 6 bases, with 11 bases between them. This CDR3 region has 15 residues. Here the CDR3 reads CASSQDQVPAGELFF. CDR3 DNA sequence: TGTGCCAGCAGCCAAGATCAGGTACCCGCCGGGGAGCTGTTTTTT.

In this sample, this clone turned up a few times. The rearrangement links TRBV5-6 to TRBJ2-7, with TRBD1 matching 7 bases. CDR3 length: 17 residues. J was trimmed by 3 bases and V by 3 bases; bases with no gene match: 15. Per germline, CDR1 SGHDT and CDR2 YYEEEE. The CDR3 nucleotides read TGTGCCAGCAGCTGGGACGGTTCCGGGACAGATTACTACGAGCAGTACTTC. It encodes CASSWDGSGTDYYEQYF. The whole variable domain, remainder taken from reference TRBV5-6 and TRBJ2-7, is DAGVTQSPTHLIKTRGQQVTLRCSPKSGHDTVSWYQQALGQGPQFIFQYYEEEERQRGNFPDRFSGHQFPNYSSELNVNALLLGDSALYLCASSWDGSGTDYYEQYFGPGTRLTVT.

This clone occurred once. The gene calls are TRBV10-3 and TRBJ2-5; TRBD2 agrees at 7 bases. V trimming: 0 bases; J trimming: 2 bases; junction bases outside the gene matches: 3. This CDR3 comprises 15 residues. Germline CDR1 reads ENHRY; CDR2 reads SYGVKD. The DNA of the CDR3 is TGTGCCATCAGTGAGTCGCTTAGCGGGCAAGAGACCCAGTACTTC. Its translation: CAISESLSGQETQYF.